This T cell receptor beta chain originates from a study of blood T cell repertoires in COVID-19. The CDR3 covers 15 residues. Germline CDR1 and CDR2: LNHDA and SQIVND (reference sequence). Trimming left V 3 bases short and J 7 bases short, with 18 bases between. This clone was seen more than once but under ten times. Sequencing used immunoSEQ multiplex PCR; TCRdb keeps in-frame clones, though not all of them. The table records 95,000 to 150,000 clones, less than 90% of them present only once. The sample comprised PBMCs or T cells enriched from blood (not recorded which). This chain connects TRBV19 to TRBJ1-2, with D perhaps TRBD1 (5 bases). The TCR comes from a woman in her twenties or thirties who had recovered from COVID-19. The CDR3 here is CASSIGQGTVRGYTF. CDR3 in DNA: TGTGCCAGTAGTATTGGTCAGGGAACGGTACGTGGCTACACCTTC. The full variable domain, with the rest looked up from reference TRBV19 and TRBJ1-2, is DGGITQSPKYLFRKEGQNVTLSCEQNLNHDAMYWYRQDPGQGLRLIYYSQIVNDFQKGDIAEGYSVSREKKESFPLTVTSAQKNPTAFYLCASSIGQGTVRGYTFGSGTRLTVV.